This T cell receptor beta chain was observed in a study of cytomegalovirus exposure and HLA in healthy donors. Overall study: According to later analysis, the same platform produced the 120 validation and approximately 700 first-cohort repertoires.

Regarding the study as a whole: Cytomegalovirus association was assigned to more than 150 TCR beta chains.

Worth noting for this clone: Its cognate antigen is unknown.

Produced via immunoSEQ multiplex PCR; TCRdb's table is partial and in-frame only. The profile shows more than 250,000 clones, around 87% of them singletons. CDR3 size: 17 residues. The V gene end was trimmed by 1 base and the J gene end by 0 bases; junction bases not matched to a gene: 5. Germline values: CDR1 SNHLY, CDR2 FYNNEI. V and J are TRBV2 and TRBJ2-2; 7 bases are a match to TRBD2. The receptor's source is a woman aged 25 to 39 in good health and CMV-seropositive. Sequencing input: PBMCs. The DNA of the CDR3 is TGTGCCAGCAGTGAAGTAAGACTAGCCGCGAACACCGGGGAGCTGTTTTTT. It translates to CASSEVRLAANTGELFF.